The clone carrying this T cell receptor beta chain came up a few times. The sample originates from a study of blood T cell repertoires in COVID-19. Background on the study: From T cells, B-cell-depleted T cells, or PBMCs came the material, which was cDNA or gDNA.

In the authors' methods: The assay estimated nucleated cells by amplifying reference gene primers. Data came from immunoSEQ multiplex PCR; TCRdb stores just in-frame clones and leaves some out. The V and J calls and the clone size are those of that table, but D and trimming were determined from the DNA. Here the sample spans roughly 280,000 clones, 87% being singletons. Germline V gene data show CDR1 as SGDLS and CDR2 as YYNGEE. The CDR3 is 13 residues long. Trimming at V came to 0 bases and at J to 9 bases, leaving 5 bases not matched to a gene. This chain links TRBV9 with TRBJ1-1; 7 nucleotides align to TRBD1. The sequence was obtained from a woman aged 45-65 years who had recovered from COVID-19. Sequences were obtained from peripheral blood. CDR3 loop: CASSVDGGQQAFF. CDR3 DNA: TGTGCCAGCAGCGTAGATGGGGGACAGCAAGCTTTCTTT.